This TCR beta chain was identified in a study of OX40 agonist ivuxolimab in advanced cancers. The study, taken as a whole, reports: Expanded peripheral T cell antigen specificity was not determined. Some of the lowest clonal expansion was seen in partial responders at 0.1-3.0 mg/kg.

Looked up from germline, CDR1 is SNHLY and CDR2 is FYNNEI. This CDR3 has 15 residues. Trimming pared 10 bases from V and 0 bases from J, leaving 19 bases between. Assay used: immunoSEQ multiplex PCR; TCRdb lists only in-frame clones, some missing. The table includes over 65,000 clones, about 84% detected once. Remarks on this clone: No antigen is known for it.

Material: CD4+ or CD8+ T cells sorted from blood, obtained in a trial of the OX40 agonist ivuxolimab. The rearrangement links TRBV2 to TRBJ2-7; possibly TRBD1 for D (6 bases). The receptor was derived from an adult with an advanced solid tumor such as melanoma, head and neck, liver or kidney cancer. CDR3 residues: CATDTDRLFSYEQYF. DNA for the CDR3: TGTGCCACCGATACCGACAGGCTTTTCTCCTACGAGCAGTACTTC.